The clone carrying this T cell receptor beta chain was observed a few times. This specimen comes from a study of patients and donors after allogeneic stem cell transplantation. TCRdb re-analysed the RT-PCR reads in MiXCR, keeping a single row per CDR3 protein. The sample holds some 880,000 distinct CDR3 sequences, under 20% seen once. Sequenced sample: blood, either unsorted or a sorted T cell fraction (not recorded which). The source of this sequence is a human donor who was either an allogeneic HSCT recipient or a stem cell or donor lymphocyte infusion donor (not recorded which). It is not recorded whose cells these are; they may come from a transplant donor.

CDR3 amino acids: CASSLDIRGSYEQYF. The CDR3 bases are TGCGCCAGCAGCCTCGACATAAGGGGTTCCTACGAGCAGTACTTC. The chain couples TRBV4-1 to TRBJ2-7, with D maybe TRBD1 (5 bases). Trimming pared 4 bases from V and 1 base from J, leaving 14 bases between. The CDR3 has 15 amino acids. The germline CDR1 and CDR2 sequences are MGHRA and YSYEKL.